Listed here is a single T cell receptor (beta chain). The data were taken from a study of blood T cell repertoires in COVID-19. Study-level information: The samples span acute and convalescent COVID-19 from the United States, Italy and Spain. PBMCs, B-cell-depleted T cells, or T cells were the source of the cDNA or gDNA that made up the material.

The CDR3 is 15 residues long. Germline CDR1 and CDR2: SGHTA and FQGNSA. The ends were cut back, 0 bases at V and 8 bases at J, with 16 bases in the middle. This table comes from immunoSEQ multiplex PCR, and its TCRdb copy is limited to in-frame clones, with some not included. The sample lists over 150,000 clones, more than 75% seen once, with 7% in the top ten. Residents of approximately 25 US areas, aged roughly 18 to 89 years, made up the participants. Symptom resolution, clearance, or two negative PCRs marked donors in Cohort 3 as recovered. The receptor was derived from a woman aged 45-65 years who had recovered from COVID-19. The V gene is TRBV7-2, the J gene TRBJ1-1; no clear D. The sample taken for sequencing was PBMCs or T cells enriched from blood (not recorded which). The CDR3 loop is CASSLALPRRSEAFF. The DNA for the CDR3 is TGTGCCAGCAGCTTAGCGCTCCCGCGAAGAAGCGAAGCTTTCTTT. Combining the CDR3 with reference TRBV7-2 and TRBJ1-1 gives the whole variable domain GAGVSQSPSNKVTEKGKDVELRCDPISGHTALYWYRQSLGQGLEFLIYFQGNSAPDKSGLPSDRFSAERTGGSVSTLTIQRTQQEDSAVYLCASSLALPRRSEAFFGQGTRLTVV.